Described below is a single T cell receptor beta chain sequence and its context. Its antigen is undetermined. The sample is drawn from a study of cytomegalovirus exposure and HLA in healthy donors. Study results and caveats: Apparent HLA restriction characterized most CMV-associated TCR beta chains in a later analysis. V segments that were indistinguishable, TRBV6-2 and TRBV6-3 among them, were omitted from analysis.

PCR employed 60 Vbeta and 13 Jbeta primers. Repertoires were generated with immunoSEQ multiplex PCR, while TCRdb's copy carries only in-frame clones and drops some. The sample lists fewer than 200,000 clones; around 80% were seen once. This CDR3 spans 15 amino acids. The germline gives CDR1 MNHEY, CDR2 SVGAGI. Trimming pared 4 bases from V and 0 bases from J, leaving 10 bases between. Sequenced: PBMCs. This receptor was obtained from a man aged 35-49 years in good health and CMV-seronegative. V and J are TRBV6-5 and TRBJ1-3; no firm D call. CDR3 amino acids: CASSFNSASGNTIYF. CDR3 nucleotides: TGTGCCAGCAGTTTTAACTCTGCCTCTGGAAACACCATATATTTT.